The following is a TCR beta chain sequence with its context. What it binds is not known. V lost 6 bases, J lost 1 base, and 3 bases stayed unmatched. This CDR3 has 12 amino acids. Germline CDR1 reads DFQATT; CDR2 reads SNEGSKA (reference sequence). This sample is part of a study of CD8 T cells in ankylosing spondylitis. Construction of TCR beta libraries was performed using quantitative 5'-RACE with molecular barcodes. TCRdb used MiXCR to reprocess the 5' RACE reads, holding one entry per CDR3 protein. Among some 250,000 distinct CDR3 sequences, roughly a quarter were seen once, and the ten largest hold approximately 0.61%. Study-level points and caveats: Earlier literature documents some of the motif variants in reactive arthritis synovial fluid and blood.

This sequence joins TRBV20-1 and TRBJ2-7; TRBD1 matches at 7 bases. The sequence was obtained from a male donor with ankylosing spondylitis or in good health (not recorded which). The material sequenced was blood, either unsorted or a sorted T cell fraction (not recorded which). The CDR3: CSAPGGSYEQYF. CDR3 nucleotides: TGCAGTGCCCCAGGGGGTTCCTACGAGCAGTACTTC.